This TCR beta chain was recovered during a study of cytomegalovirus exposure and HLA in healthy donors. About this clone itself: What it binds is unknown.

Only in-frame clones appear in the TCRdb table, and some are missing; sequencing was by immunoSEQ multiplex PCR. In the table there are 120,000 or so clones, about 96% of which are singletons. Points from the study as a whole: Some TCR beta chains (roughly 160 of them) were listed as cytomegalovirus-associated. While the bulk of TCR sequences proved rare, some public TCRs turned up in many donors. First-cohort TCR clusters tended to co-occur in the approximately 130 validation repertoires, a later analysis found. Per published reports, the classifier diagnosed cytomegalovirus status with high specificity and sensitivity.

CDR1 and CDR2 from the germline V gene are LGHNA and YSLEER. V was pared by 2 bases and J by 3 bases, with 5 bases of the junction left unmatched. The length of the CDR3 is 15 residues. Sequencing was carried out using PBMCs. The TCR originated in a man aged 18 to 29 in good health and CMV-seronegative. The chain is built from TRBV4-3 and TRBJ1-2; 8 bases map to TRBD1. For the CDR3, the DNA is TGCGCCAGCAGCCAAAGGACAGGGATAGACTATGGCTACACCTTC. It specifies CASSQRTGIDYGYTF.